The 18 T cell receptor beta chains presented below share a single source sample, sequenced in a study of cytotoxic CD8 clonotypes in ibrutinib-treated CLL. The data were produced by immunoSEQ multiplex PCR, yet TCRdb's version contains in-frame clones alone and is incomplete. The sample yields 130,000 to 150,000 clones, 75% to 95% seen once. Sequenced material: PBMCs, taken after 12 months of ibrutinib treatment. The receptors were gathered from a human donor with chronic lymphocytic leukemia.

This sequence joins TRBV11-2 and TRBJ1-2; 7 positions match TRBD1. Losses at the gene ends were 4 bases for V and 5 bases for J; bases not matched to a gene: 16. Germline CDR1 reads SGHAT; CDR2 reads FQNNGV. This CDR3 has 17 residues. CDR3 nucleotide sequence: TGTGCCAGCAGCTCAACCCGTGGGGCGCAGACAGGGTATGGCTACACCTTC. The encoded protein is CASSSTRGAQTGYGYTF.

This chain connects TRBV11-2 to TRBJ2-3, with 16 bases lining up with TRBD2. The ends lost 5 bases at V and 0 bases at J; junction bases unmatched: 5. The CDR3 is 18 residues long. The germline CDR1 and CDR2 sequences are SGHAT and FQNNGV. The CDR3 DNA sequence: TGTGCCAGCAGCGCCGGGACTAGCGGGAGGGCCAGCACAGATACGCAGTATTTT. Translated: CASSAGTSGRASTDTQYF.

This chain connects TRBV19 to TRBJ1-1; possible D gene TRBD1, 5 bases. Trimming pared 6 bases from V and 4 bases from J, leaving 12 bases between. The length of the CDR3 is 13 residues. Germline CDR1 is LNHDA and CDR2 is SQIVND (reference sequence). CDR3 in amino acids: CASSDRTFTEAFF. The CDR3 nucleotides are TGTGCCAGTAGCGACAGAACATTCACTGAAGCTTTCTTT.

This rearrangement joins TRBV27 to TRBJ2-3; weak D call: TRBD2 (6 bases). Germline V lookup: CDR1 MNHEY, CDR2 SMNVEV (reference sequence). The CDR3 has 16 amino acids. Trimming shortened V by 5 bases and J by 1 base, and 16 bases separated the two germline ends. The CDR3 sequence is CASSLLRAGRTDTQYF. Here the CDR3 DNA reads TGTGCCAGCAGTCTCCTTAGGGCGGGACGCACAGATACGCAGTATTTT.

This clone appeared a few times. This sequence joins TRBV7-2 and TRBJ2-3; no firm D call. Germline CDR1 and CDR2: SGHTA and FQGNSA. Trimming shortened V by 2 bases and J by 3 bases, and 9 bases separated the two germline ends. The CDR3 is 14 residues long. In DNA, the CDR3 is TGTGCCAGCAGCTTATATTGGGGTACAGATACGCAGTATTTT. As protein: CASSLYWGTDTQYF. The entire variable domain, with the rest obtained from reference TRBV7-2 and TRBJ2-3, is as follows: GAGVSQSPSNKVTEKGKDVELRCDPISGHTALYWYRQSLGQGLEFLIYFQGNSAPDKSGLPSDRFSAERTGGSVSTLTIQRTQQEDSAVYLCASSLYWGTDTQYFGPGTRLTVL.

CDR3 protein: CASSERGLASGNTIYF. The CDR3 DNA reads TGTGCCAGCAGTGAAAGGGGGCTAGCTTCTGGAAACACCATATATTTT. The rearrangement links TRBV2 to TRBJ1-3; 7 nucleotides align to TRBD1. V was clipped by 2 bases and J by 1 base; unmatched bases: 5. The germline gives CDR1 SNHLY, CDR2 FYNNEI. The CDR3 length is 16 residues. Filled out from reference TRBV2 and TRBJ1-3, the complete variable domain reads EPEVTQTPSHQVTQMGQEVILRCVPISNHLYFYWYRQILGQKVEFLVSFYNNEISEKSEIFDDQFSVERPDGSNFTLKIRSTKLEDSAMYFCASSERGLASGNTIYFGEGSWLTVV.

V gene TRBV4-3 combines with J gene TRBJ1-2; weak D call: TRBD1 (6 bases). Germline V lookup: CDR1 LGHNA, CDR2 YSLEER. The ends were cut back, 3 bases at V and 4 bases at J, with 15 bases in the middle. The CDR3 has 15 residues. The CDR3 bases are TGCGCCAGCAGCCAGCAGACAGGAGGGGCCTATGGCTACACCTTC. Protein sequence: CASSQQTGGAYGYTF.

The V and J genes are TRBV6-4 and TRBJ2-7; TRBD1 or TRBD2 may be the D gene (5 bases each). Germline CDR1 is MRHNA and CDR2 is SNTAGT. The CDR3 is 12 amino acids. Trimming shortened V by 9 bases and J by 1 base, and 10 bases separated the two germline ends. Here the CDR3 reads CASTGTSYEQYF. In DNA form, the CDR3 reads TGTGCCAGTACCGGGACGTCCTACGAGCAGTACTTC.

This chain links TRBV29-1 with TRBJ2-7, with D possibly TRBD1 on 6 matching bases. Germline CDR1 and CDR2: SQVTM and ANQGSEA. This CDR3 comprises 15 residues. V shed 3 bases and J shed 3 bases, with 18 bases lying between them. The CDR3 region is CSVDGWQGRDYEQYF. Written as DNA, the CDR3 is TGCAGCGTTGACGGTTGGCAGGGGAGAGACTACGAGCAGTACTTC.

The rearrangement links TRBV5-1 to TRBJ2-5, with no clear D. V was trimmed by 0 bases and J by 2 bases, leaving 8 bases between them. Germline V lookup: CDR1 SGHRS, CDR2 YFSETQ. The length of the CDR3 is 14 residues. The CDR3 loop reads CASSLAMGQETQYF. In DNA, the CDR3 is TGCGCCAGCAGCTTGGCCATGGGGCAAGAGACCCAGTACTTC. Full variable domain (rest looked up from reference TRBV5-1 and TRBJ2-5): KAGVTQTPRYLIKTRGQQVTLSCSPISGHRSVSWYQQTPGQGLQFLFEYFSETQRNKGNFPGRFSGRQFSNSRSEMNVSTLELGDSALYLCASSLAMGQETQYFGPGTRLLVL.

The chain is built from TRBV7-2 and TRBJ2-5, with TRBD2 as a possible D gene (6 bases). Germline CDR1 SGHTA, CDR2 FQGNSA. The CDR3 has 14 residues. Between the trimmed V and J ends, which lost 1 base and 5 bases, there was a span of 11 bases. CDR3 DNA: TGTGCCAGCAGCTTAGTCGGGAGTGGTGAGACCCAGTACTTC. Translation gives CASSLVGSGETQYF.

The J gene is TRBJ2-3, the V gene TRBV27, with D perhaps matching TRBD1 (6 bases). Germline V gene sequence: CDR1 MNHEY, CDR2 SMNVEV (reference sequence). Trimming cost V 5 bases and J 4 bases, with 31 bases left between them. CDR3 size: 20 residues. The CDR3 sequence: CASSPSGDRDTGRGADTQYF. In nucleotides, the CDR3 is TGTGCCAGCAGTCCCTCGGGTGACCGGGACACCGGCAGAGGAGCAGATACGCAGTATTTT.

The J gene is TRBJ2-7, the V gene TRBV28, with D possibly being TRBD1 or TRBD2 (6 bases each). The CDR3 runs to 14 residues. Germline CDR1 MDHEN, CDR2 SYDVKM. The V end lost 6 bases, the J end lost 1 base, and 13 bases lay between the germline ends. CDR3 in amino acids: CASRGGVRSYEQYF. The CDR3 region has the DNA TGTGCCAGCAGGGGGGGCGTTCGGTCCTACGAGCAGTACTTC.

The chain recombines TRBV5-8 with TRBJ2-1, with D hard to call. Germline V gene data show CDR1 as SGHTS and CDR2 as YDEGEE. Trimming pared 4 bases from V and 8 bases from J, leaving 10 bases between. This CDR3 comprises 12 residues. The CDR3: CASSPVGYEQFF. The CDR3 nucleotides are TGTGCCAGCAGCCCGGTGGGGTATGAGCAGTTCTTC.

A single count supports this clone. CDR3 sequence reads: CSATQGVEQFF. CDR3 nucleotide sequence: TGCAGTGCTACACAGGGGGTTGAGCAGTTCTTC. The chain couples TRBV20-1 to TRBJ2-1; 8 bases fit TRBD1. After removal of 4 bases from V and 9 bases from J, the junction contained 2 bases not matched to a gene. This CDR3 has 11 amino acids. CDR1 and CDR2 from the germline V gene are DFQATT and SNEGSKA (reference sequence).

The chain has TRBV11-2 and TRBJ1-4; D remains ambiguous. Trimming took 6 bases from V and 1 from J, leaving 12 bases between them. This CDR3 is 15 amino acids long. Germline values: CDR1 SGHAT, CDR2 FQNNGV. CDR3 in amino acids: CASSRGSVTNEKLFF. As DNA, the CDR3 is TGTGCCAGCAGTAGAGGGTCTGTAACTAATGAAAAACTGTTTTTT.

V and J are TRBV6-5 and TRBJ2-7, with 7 bases matching TRBD2. The CDR3 runs 12 residues. From germline, CDR1 is MNHEY and CDR2 SVGAGI. J was trimmed by 6 bases and V by 6 bases; bases with no gene match: 5. The CDR3 DNA reads TGTGCCAGCAGACTGGGGACTATCGAGCAGTACTTC. It yields the protein CASRLGTIEQYF.

V and J are TRBV12-5 and TRBJ2-7; 12 bases match TRBD2. Per the germline V gene, CDR1 is LGHNT and CDR2 is FRNRAP. V was clipped by 3 bases and J by 4 bases; unmatched bases: 19. The CDR3 totals 20 residues. CDR3 sequence: CASGLRTSGAQTTYDYEQYF. The CDR3 region has the DNA TGTGCTAGTGGTTTACGGACTAGCGGGGCACAAACCACCTACGATTACGAGCAGTACTTC. Using reference TRBV12-5 and TRBJ2-7 for the parts outside the CDR3, the full variable domain is DARVTQTPRHKVTEMGQEVTMRCQPILGHNTVFWYRQTMMQGLELLAYFRNRAPLDDSGMPKDRFSAEMPDATLATLKIQPSEPRDSAVYFCASGLRTSGAQTTYDYEQYFGPGTRLTVT.